This T cell receptor (beta chain) was identified in a study of blood T cell repertoires in COVID-19 (dated by TCRdb to the early 2020s). Notes on the research overall: The collaborator samples originated in the United States, Italy and Spain and spanned the acute and convalescent phases of COVID-19. A de-identified subject ID, COVID-19 status, age in years and sex were almost always included in the sample metadata. The prospective study material was composed of cDNA or gDNA derived from T cells, B-cell-depleted T cells, or PBMCs. Samples came from the ongoing ImmuneRACE study (first 160 participants) plus 1,254 subjects from 6 global collaborators. Where HLA class I and class II types were available, the types were taken from metadata supplied by the sample provider, not from assay-based typing. Subjects who had been exposed to COVID-19, were actively infected with it, or had recovered from it provided the deeply sampled blood TCRbeta repertoires that made up the dataset. A freely available public database, intended as a resource for researchers studying the immune response to SARS-CoV-2, is where the repertoires were released. Findings and caveats that apply to the study as a whole: The quantity of clinical and demographic metadata differed by source and by participant and was supplied without curation.

On this clone itself: There is no known antigen for this receptor. Per-base quality was not reported, and no clone a single base away is much larger than it.

CDR1 and CDR2 (MNHEY, SMNVEV) derive from the germline V gene (reference sequence). V is trimmed back by 4 bases and J by 9 bases, and the junction contains 3 bases that no gene match accounts for. The CDR3, cysteine through phenylalanine, is 12 amino acids long. Only CDR3 DNA is held: 36 bases, read in frame from base 1. Participants in the prospective study were aged 18 to 89 years, lived in 24 United States geographic areas, and enrolled through a virtual design. To assign participants to cohorts, the prospective study relied on clinical history that participants themselves reported in a screening survey and a study questionnaire. Mobile phlebotomists in the prospective study collected whole blood, serum and a nasopharyngeal or oropharyngeal swab from every participant. Prospective study participants could optionally give additional blood draws and questionnaires over an approximately 2-month period. Before DNA extraction, prospective study blood samples were shipped either frozen or at room temperature.

TCRbeta CDR3 regions were amplified from genomic DNA using the immunoSEQ Assay, a bias-controlled multiplex PCR. Turning to the authors' computational methods: The number of nucleated cells in each sample was estimated by amplification of reference gene primers within the assay. To quantify the absolute abundance of each unique TCRbeta CDR3 rearrangement, sequence reads were collapsed and filtered. For each sample, productive Simpson clonality was calculated as the square root of Simpson's diversity index across productive rearrangements. TCRdb took over this immuneACCESS table, retaining in-frame rearrangements with V and J assigned. Such tables are incomplete; in checked studies, under half of the missing clones stem from an unresolved V gene, and the remainder is unexplained. The V and J calls and clone size were taken over from that table, and D and trimming were inferred from the DNA. This sample holds 350,000 to 400,000 clones; roughly 90% were observed only once. The ten largest clones capture more than 0.9% of the sample.

The sequence came from a woman in her twenties or thirties with acute COVID-19. The V gene is TRBV27 and the J gene is TRBJ2-1, with TRBD1 identical over 7 junction bases. Sequenced material: PBMCs or T cells enriched from blood (not recorded which). The CDR3 loop reads CASSSTGAEQFF. The DNA sequence is TGTGCCAGCAGTTCAACAGGGGCTGAGCAGTTCTTC.